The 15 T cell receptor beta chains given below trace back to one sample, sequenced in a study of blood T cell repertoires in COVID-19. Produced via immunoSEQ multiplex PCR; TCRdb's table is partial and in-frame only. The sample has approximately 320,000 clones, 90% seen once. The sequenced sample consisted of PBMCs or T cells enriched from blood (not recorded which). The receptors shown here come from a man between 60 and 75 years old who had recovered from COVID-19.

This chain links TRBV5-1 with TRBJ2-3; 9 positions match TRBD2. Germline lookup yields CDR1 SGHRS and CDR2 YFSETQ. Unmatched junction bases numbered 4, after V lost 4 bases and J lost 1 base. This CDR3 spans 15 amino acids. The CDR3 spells CASSPGLARTDTQYF. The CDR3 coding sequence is TGCGCCAGCAGCCCGGGACTAGCCCGCACAGATACGCAGTATTTT.

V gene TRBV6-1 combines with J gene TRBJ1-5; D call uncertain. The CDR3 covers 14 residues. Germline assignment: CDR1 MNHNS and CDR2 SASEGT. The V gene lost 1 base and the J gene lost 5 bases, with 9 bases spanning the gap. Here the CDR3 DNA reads TGTGCCAGCAGTGAAGTAGCATCGCATCAGCCCCAGCATTTT. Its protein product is CASSEVASHQPQHF.

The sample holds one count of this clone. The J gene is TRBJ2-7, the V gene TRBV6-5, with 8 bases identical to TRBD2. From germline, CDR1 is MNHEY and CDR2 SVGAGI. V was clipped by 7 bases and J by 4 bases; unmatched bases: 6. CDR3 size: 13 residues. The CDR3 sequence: CASTGRESYEQYF. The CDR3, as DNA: TGTGCCAGCACCGGGAGGGAGTCTTACGAGCAGTACTTC.

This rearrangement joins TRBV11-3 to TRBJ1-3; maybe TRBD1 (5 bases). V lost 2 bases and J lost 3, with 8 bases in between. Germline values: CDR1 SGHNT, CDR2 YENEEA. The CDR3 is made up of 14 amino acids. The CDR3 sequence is CASSLPGFGNTIYF. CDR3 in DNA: TGTGCCAGCAGCTTACCAGGGTTTGGAAACACCATATATTTT.

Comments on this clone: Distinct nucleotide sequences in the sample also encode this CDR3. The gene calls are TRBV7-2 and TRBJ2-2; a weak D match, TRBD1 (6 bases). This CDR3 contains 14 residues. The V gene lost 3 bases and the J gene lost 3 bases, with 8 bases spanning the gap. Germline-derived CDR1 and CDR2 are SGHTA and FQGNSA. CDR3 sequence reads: CASSLTGYTGELFF. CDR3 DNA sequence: TGTGCCAGCAGCTTGACAGGTTACACCGGGGAGCTGTTTTTT.

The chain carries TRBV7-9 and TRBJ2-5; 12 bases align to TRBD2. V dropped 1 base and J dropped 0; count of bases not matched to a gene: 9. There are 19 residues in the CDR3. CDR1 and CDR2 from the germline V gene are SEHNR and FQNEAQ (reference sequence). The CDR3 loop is CASSLGRRWTSGDQETQYF. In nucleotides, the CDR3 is TGTGCCAGCAGCTTAGGACGTCGTTGGACTAGCGGGGACCAAGAGACCCAGTACTTC.

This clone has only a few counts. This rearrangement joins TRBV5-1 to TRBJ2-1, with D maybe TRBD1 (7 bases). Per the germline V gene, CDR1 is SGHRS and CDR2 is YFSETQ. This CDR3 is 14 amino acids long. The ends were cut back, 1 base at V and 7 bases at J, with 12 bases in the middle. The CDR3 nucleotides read TGCGCCAGCAGCTTGTGGTCAGGGGGGAATGAGCAGTTCTTC. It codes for CASSLWSGGNEQFF.

CDR3: CASSALANEQYF. Written as DNA, the CDR3 is TGTGCCAGCAGTGCCCTAGCGAACGAGCAGTACTTC. The rearrangement uses TRBV28 and TRBJ2-7, with D maybe TRBD2 (6 bases). Trimming cost V 5 bases and J 5 bases, with 10 bases left between them. This CDR3 spans 12 amino acids. The germline V gene has CDR1 MDHEN and CDR2 SYDVKM. Full variable domain (outside the CDR3, taken from reference TRBV28 and TRBJ2-7): DVKVTQSSRYLVKRTGEKVFLECVQDMDHENMFWYRQDPGLGLRLIYFSYDVKMKEKGDIPEGYSVSREKKERFSLILESASTNQTSMYLCASSALANEQYFGPGTRLTVT.

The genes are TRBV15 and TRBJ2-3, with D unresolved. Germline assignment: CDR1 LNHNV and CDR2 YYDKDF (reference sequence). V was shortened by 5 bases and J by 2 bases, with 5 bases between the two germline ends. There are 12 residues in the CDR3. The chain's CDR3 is CATSVYTDTQYF. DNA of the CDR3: TGTGCCACCAGCGTATACACAGATACGCAGTATTTT.

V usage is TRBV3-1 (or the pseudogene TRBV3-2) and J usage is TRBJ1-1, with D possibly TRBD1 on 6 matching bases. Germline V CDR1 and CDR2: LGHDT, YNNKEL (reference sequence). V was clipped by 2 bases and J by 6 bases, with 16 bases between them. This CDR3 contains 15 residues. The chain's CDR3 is CASSQSPGGGPEAFF. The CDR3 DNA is TGTGCCAGCAGCCAATCTCCTGGTGGGGGCCCTGAAGCTTTCTTT.

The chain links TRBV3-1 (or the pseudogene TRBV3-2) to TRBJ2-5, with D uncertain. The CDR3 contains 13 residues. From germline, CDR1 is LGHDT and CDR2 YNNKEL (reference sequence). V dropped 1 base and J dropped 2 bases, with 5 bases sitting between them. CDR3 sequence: CASSQGLQETQYF. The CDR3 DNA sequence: TGTGCCAGCAGCCAAGGTCTACAAGAGACCCAGTACTTC.

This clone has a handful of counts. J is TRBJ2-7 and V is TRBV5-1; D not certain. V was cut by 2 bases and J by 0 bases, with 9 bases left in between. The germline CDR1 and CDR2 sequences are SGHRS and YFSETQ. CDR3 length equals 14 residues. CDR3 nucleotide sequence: TGCGCCAGCAGCTTTTACAGAGACTCCTACGAGCAGTACTTC. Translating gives CASSFYRDSYEQYF.

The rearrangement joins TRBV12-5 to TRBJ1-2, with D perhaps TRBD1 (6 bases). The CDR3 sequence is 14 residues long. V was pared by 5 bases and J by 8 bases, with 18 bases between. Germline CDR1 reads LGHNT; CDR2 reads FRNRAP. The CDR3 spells CASGGTQGYRGYTF. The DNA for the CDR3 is TGTGCTAGTGGTGGGACCCAGGGGTATCGAGGCTACACCTTC.

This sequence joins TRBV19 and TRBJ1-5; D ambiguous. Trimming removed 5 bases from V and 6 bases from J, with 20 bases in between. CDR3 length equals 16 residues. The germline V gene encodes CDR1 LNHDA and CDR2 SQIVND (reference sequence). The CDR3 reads CASSPLLVQKGQPQHF. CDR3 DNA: TGTGCCAGTAGTCCCCTACTTGTACAGAAAGGTCAGCCCCAGCATTTT. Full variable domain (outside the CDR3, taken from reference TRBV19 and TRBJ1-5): DGGITQSPKYLFRKEGQNVTLSCEQNLNHDAMYWYRQDPGQGLRLIYYSQIVNDFQKGDIAEGYSVSREKKESFPLTVTSAQKNPTAFYLCASSPLLVQKGQPQHFGDGTRLSIL.

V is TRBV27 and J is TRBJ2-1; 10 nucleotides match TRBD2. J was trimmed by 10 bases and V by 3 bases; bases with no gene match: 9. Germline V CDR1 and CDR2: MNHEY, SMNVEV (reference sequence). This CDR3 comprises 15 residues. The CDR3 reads CASSFISGRAREQFF. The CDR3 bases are TGTGCCAGCAGTTTTATCAGCGGGAGGGCCCGCGAGCAGTTCTTC.